Below, 23 T cell receptor beta chains from the same sample are listed, as sequenced in a study of neurological immune-mediated disorders. MiXCR, run by TCRdb on the 5' RACE reads, gives a single entry per CDR3 protein. The sample has over 55,000 distinct CDR3 sequences, roughly 9.7% seen once; the top ten hold about an eighth. This sample's time point: longitudinal time-point 2. Material for sequencing was PBMCs. Receptor source: a young man in good health.

This rearrangement joins TRBV29-1 to TRBJ1-1, with TRBD1 matching over 7 bases. From germline, CDR1 is SQVTM and CDR2 ANQGSEA. V gave up 4 bases and J gave up 8 bases; unmatched junction bases: 13. There are 14 residues in the CDR3. For the CDR3, the DNA is TGCAGCGTTGCAGGGGGTCTATCGGAGTGGGAAGCTTTCTTT. It yields the protein CSVAGGLSEWEAFF.

This clonotype was seen at least ten times. V gene TRBV28 combines with J gene TRBJ1-1; D is uncertain. The CDR3 is 13 amino acids. From germline, CDR1 is MDHEN and CDR2 SYDVKM. V lost 2 bases and J lost 1, with 5 bases in between. The DNA of the CDR3 is TGTGCCAGCAGTTTACCGGGGAACACTGAAGCTTTCTTT. Its protein product is CASSLPGNTEAFF.

Many counts were recorded for this clonotype. The J gene is TRBJ1-5, the V gene TRBV18; unclear D gene. The germline V and J ends were trimmed by 3 bases and 6 bases, with 9 bases remaining between them. Per germline, CDR1 KGHSH and CDR2 LQKENI. The CDR3 is made up of 13 amino acids. The CDR3 reads CASSPGQSQPQHF. In DNA, the CDR3 is TGTGCCAGCTCACCGGGTCAATCTCAGCCCCAGCATTTT.

This clonotype turned up a few times. The V call is TRBV29-1, the J call TRBJ1-2; 8 nucleotides line up with TRBD1. Germline V CDR1 and CDR2: SQVTM, ANQGSEA. The ends lost 4 bases at V and 5 bases at J; junction bases unmatched: 9. The CDR3 runs to 14 residues. In DNA form, the CDR3 reads TGCAGCGTTGGGGATTCCACAGGGGGTTATGGCTACACCTTC. Its translation: CSVGDSTGGYGYTF.

This clonotype was detected many times. The chain couples TRBV7-2 to TRBJ1-5; tentative D call: TRBD1 (5 bases). The germline V gene has CDR1 SGHTA and CDR2 FQGNSA. The length of the CDR3 is 14 residues. Trimming took off 3 bases at V and 5 bases at J, with 11 bases between the two ends. The CDR3 reads CASSLSQGYQPQHF. The CDR3 DNA reads as TGTGCCAGCAGCTTGAGCCAGGGTTATCAGCCCCAGCATTTT.

In this sample, this clonotype turned up many times. This chain joins TRBV28 and TRBJ2-5, with 7 bases lining up with TRBD2. J lost 5 bases, V lost 3 bases, and 15 bases had no gene match. CDR1 and CDR2 from the germline V gene are MDHEN and SYDVKM. This CDR3 has 17 residues. The CDR3, as DNA: TGTGCCAGCAGTTTCCCCCCCGGGAGGTCCTTGAGGGAGACCCAGTACTTC. This gives the protein CASSFPPGRSLRETQYF.

To note about this clonotype: A read error may produce the germline difference seen at one junction end. This chain links TRBV18 with TRBJ2-3; 9 positions agree with TRBD1. This CDR3 region has 15 residues. The germline V gene has CDR1 KGHSH and CDR2 LQKENI. CDR3 amino acids: CSSSLRDRDTDTQYF. The CDR3, as DNA: TGCTCCAGCTCACTTCGGGACAGGGACACAGATACGCAGTATTTT.

This clonotype was counted at least ten times. The chain joins TRBV3-1 to TRBJ2-7; a possible D gene is TRBD2 (5 bases). Between the trimmed V and J ends, which lost 4 bases and 3 bases, there was a span of 7 bases. The CDR3 sequence is 12 residues long. CDR1 and CDR2 (germline): LGHDT, YNNKEL (reference sequence). The DNA for the CDR3 is TGTGCCAGCAGCCGGACTGACTACGAGCAGTACTTC. This gives the protein CASSRTDYEQYF.

This clonotype was seen just once. The chain has TRBV5-1 and TRBJ2-1, with 7 bases that match TRBD1. The CDR3 runs 15 residues. Unmatched junction bases numbered 13, after V lost 3 bases and J lost 10 bases. CDR1 is SGHRS, CDR2 YFSETQ, per germline. The CDR3 coding sequence is TGCGCCAGCAGCTCCGGGACAGCAGGCCTGGGGGAGCAGTTCTTC. It yields the protein CASSSGTAGLGEQFF.

The sample holds many counts of this clonotype. The chain has TRBV5-5 and TRBJ2-7, with D perhaps TRBD2 (6 bases). The CDR3 sequence is 15 residues long. V gave up 0 bases and J gave up 3 bases, with 13 bases separating them. Germline values: CDR1 SGHKS, CDR2 YYEKEE (reference sequence). The CDR3: CASSLEGRNIYEQYF. The CDR3 DNA follows: TGTGCCAGCAGCTTGGAGGGGAGGAATATCTACGAGCAGTACTTC.

This clonotype was counted ten times or more. J is TRBJ1-6 and V is TRBV7-9; D is unclear. Trimming took 4 bases from V and 0 from J, leaving 13 bases between them. The CDR3 has 17 residues. Per the germline V gene, CDR1 is SEHNR and CDR2 is FQNEAQ (reference sequence). DNA for the CDR3: TGTGCCAGCAGCTCCGGGCCCCTGAGCTCCTATAATTCACCCCTCCACTTT. It translates to CASSSGPLSSYNSPLHF.

This clonotype showed up many times. The rearrangement joins TRBV7-3 to TRBJ1-1; D is unclear. V lost 5 bases and J lost 0, with 7 bases in between. Germline CDR1 reads SGHTA; CDR2 reads FQGTGA. There are 13 residues in the CDR3. Here the CDR3 reads CASSTDMNTEAFF. CDR3 DNA: TGTGCCAGCAGCACAGACATGAACACTGAAGCTTTCTTT.

The chain uses TRBV7-3 and TRBJ2-3; D unclear. CDR3 length: 12 amino acids. V was trimmed by 5 bases and J by 4 bases, leaving 7 bases between them. Germline values: CDR1 SGHTA, CDR2 FQGTGA. CDR3 sequence reads: CASSIRPDTQYF. CDR3 DNA: TGTGCCAGCAGCATCCGGCCAGATACGCAGTATTTT.

In this sample, this clonotype turned up many times. The chain recombines TRBV5-5 with TRBJ2-4; TRBD1 agrees at 9 bases. Germline assignment: CDR1 SGHKS and CDR2 YYEKEE (reference sequence). V lost 4 bases, J lost 3 bases, and 14 bases stayed unmatched. CDR3 length: 18 residues. The CDR3 sequence is CASSPNWGAGQGKNIQYF. CDR3 bases: TGTGCCAGCAGCCCAAACTGGGGGGCGGGACAGGGCAAAAACATTCAGTACTTC. The whole variable domain, remainder taken from reference TRBV5-5 and TRBJ2-4, is DAGVTQSPTHLIKTRGQQVTLRCSPISGHKSVSWYQQVLGQGPQFIFQYYEKEERGRGNFPDRFSARQFPNYSSELNVNALLLGDSALYLCASSPNWGAGQGKNIQYFGAGTRLSVL.

This clonotype appeared many times. The rearrangement links TRBV20-1 to TRBJ2-1; TRBD2 matches at 11 bases. Trimming took 2 bases from V and 7 from J; bases not matched to a gene: 10. Germline-derived CDR1 and CDR2 are DFQATT and SNEGSKA (reference sequence). The CDR3 is 16 residues long. The CDR3 DNA is TGCAGTGCTAGACCTCCTCCTAGCGGGAGGAGGAATGAGCAGTTCTTC. Its translation: CSARPPPSGRRNEQFF.

This clonotype was observed a handful of times. This chain joins TRBV20-1 and TRBJ2-1; TRBD2 aligns across 16 bases. The junction had 4 bases not matched to a gene; V was cut back by 1 base and J by 7 bases. The CDR3 sequence is 16 residues long. Germline V lookup: CDR1 DFQATT, CDR2 SNEGSKA (reference sequence). CDR3 nucleotides: TGCAGTGCTAGAGGGGGACTAGCGGGAGGGGGAAATGAGCAGTTCTTC. It encodes CSARGGLAGGGNEQFF.

This clonotype was picked up many times. This chain connects TRBV5-1 to TRBJ2-1, with TRBD2 matching over 14 bases. Germline CDR1 and CDR2: SGHRS and YFSETQ. With 4 bases clipped from V and 8 bases from J, the junction kept 8 bases outside the gene matches. The CDR3 contains 16 residues. CDR3 DNA: TGCGCCAGCAGCGAATCGGGACTAGCGGGAGTCGATGAGCAGTTCTTC. Translated: CASSESGLAGVDEQFF. Drawing the rest from reference TRBV5-1 and TRBJ2-1, the complete variable domain is KAGVTQTPRYLIKTRGQQVTLSCSPISGHRSVSWYQQTPGQGLQFLFEYFSETQRNKGNFPGRFSGRQFSNSRSEMNVSTLELGDSALYLCASSESGLAGVDEQFFGPGTRLTVL.

This clonotype is labeled medium-sized. V usage is TRBV7-6 and J usage is TRBJ2-2; 9 nucleotides agree with TRBD1. The CDR3 consists of 16 residues. Looked up from germline, CDR1 is SGHVS and CDR2 is FNYEAQ. V lost 3 bases and J lost 4; bases outside the gene matches: 6. CDR3 in DNA: TGTGCCAGCAGCTTGGCAACAGGGGGCATCACCGGGGAGCTGTTTTTT. It specifies CASSLATGGITGELFF.

This clonotype has ten or more counts. V gene TRBV4-2 combines with J gene TRBJ2-3; no definite D call. Germline-derived CDR1 and CDR2 are LGHNA and YNFKEQ. The CDR3 has 15 residues. V was trimmed by 4 bases and J by 2 bases, leaving 13 bases between them. DNA of the CDR3: TGTGCCAGCAGCCTCATGGGCGGAGTCACAGATACGCAGTATTTT. Encoded protein: CASSLMGGVTDTQYF.

This clonotype was found many times. The J gene is TRBJ2-6, the V gene TRBV20-1; TRBD1 aligns across 9 bases. V shed 1 base and J 7 bases; nucleotides not matched to a gene: 5. In germline, CDR1 is DFQATT, CDR2 SNEGSKA (reference sequence). There are 15 residues in the CDR3. The CDR3 spells CSARGTGESANVLTF. Here the CDR3 DNA reads TGCAGTGCTAGAGGGACAGGGGAGAGTGCCAACGTCCTGACTTTC.

Notes on this clonotype: It is likely a read error, because the conserved phenylalanine at the end of the CDR3 is missing. The J gene is TRBJ2-7, the V gene TRBV15, with 11 bases aligning to TRBD2. This CDR3 is 15 amino acids long. Per germline, CDR1 LNHNV and CDR2 YYDKDF (reference sequence). V lost 9 bases and J lost 0; bases outside the gene matches: 7. CDR3 sequence (DNA): TGTGCCACGGGCACTACTAGCGGGGGCTCCTACGAGCAGTACTAC. Residues: CATGTTSGGSYEQYY.

This clonotype was observed at least ten times. The V and J genes are TRBV20-1 and TRBJ2-1; D gene uncertain. The CDR3 length is 14 residues. Trimming cost V 3 bases and J 1 base, with 10 bases left between them. Germline lookup yields CDR1 DFQATT and CDR2 SNEGSKA (reference sequence). The CDR3 DNA reads TGCAGTGCTAGGTCGGCGGTTTCCTACAATGAGCAGTTCTTC. The encoded protein is CSARSAVSYNEQFF.

This clonotype was seen repeatedly, ten times or more. The chain is built from TRBV7-3 and TRBJ2-7; 9 nucleotides align to TRBD1. Losses at the gene ends were 4 bases for V and 6 bases for J; bases not matched to a gene: 7. The CDR3 contains 14 residues. Germline V gene data show CDR1 as SGHTA and CDR2 as FQGTGA. Written as DNA, the CDR3 is TGTGCCAGCAGCTCGTCGGGACAGGGTACCGAGCAGTACTTC. It is translated as CASSSSGQGTEQYF.